The rows below give T cell receptor beta chains drawn from one sample of a study of T cell responses to AZD1222 COVID-19 vaccine. The repertoire was sequenced with immunoSEQ multiplex PCR; TCRdb's copy has only in-frame clones and lacks some. The table has fewer than 150,000 clones, around 90% seen once. This specimen consisted of peripheral blood, obtained 28 days after the second AZD1222 dose. The receptor set was obtained from an adult who received the AZD1222 COVID-19 vaccine. CDR3s include the opening cysteine and the closing phenylalanine or tryptophan. Each record gives: D gene, V gene, clone size, J gene, CDR3 length, CDR3 protein, CDR3 DNA. A D gene is named only where the DNA matches it firmly. Some rows mark clone size as missing; the rest say once, few, many or name a class of expanded clone.

NA,TRBV13,NA,TRBJ1-6,14,CASSTDGGGTPLHF,TGTGCCAGCAGCACGGACGGGGGGGGTACACCCCTCCACTTT
NA,TRBV2,once,TRBJ2-2,14,CASTPLRDTGELFF,TGTGCCAGCACCCCTCTCAGAGACACCGGGGAGCTGTTTTTT
NA,TRBV12-3/TRBV12-4,NA,TRBJ2-1,12,CASSYDNNEQFF,TGTGCCAGCAGTTATGACAACAATGAGCAGTTCTTC
NA,TRBV7-9,NA,TRBJ2-2,13,CASSSDSTGELFF,TGTGCCAGCAGCTCGGACAGCACCGGGGAGCTGTTTTTT
NA,TRBV6-4,NA,TRBJ2-3,16,CASSVRGQSSTDTQYF,TGTGCCAGCAGTGTCCGCGGACAGAGTAGCACAGATACGCAGTATTTT
NA,TRBV3-1/TRBV3-2,NA,TRBJ2-1,12,CASSFTYNEQFF,TGTGCCAGCAGCTTTACATACAATGAGCAGTTCTTC
NA,TRBV10-1,NA,TRBJ1-4,14,CATSPGGGKEKLFF,TGCGCCACCTCCCCTGGCGGGGGGAAGGAAAAACTGTTTTTT
TRBD1,TRBV5-1,NA,TRBJ1-1,15,CASSWGQGSNTEAFF,TGCGCCAGCAGTTGGGGACAGGGTAGTAACACTGAAGCTTTCTTT
NA,TRBV19,NA,TRBJ2-1,13,CASRRDNYNEQFF,TGTGCCAGTAGGAGGGACAATTACAATGAGCAGTTCTTC
NA,TRBV5-8,NA,TRBJ2-5,19,CASSLEGFGLAGRQETQYF,TGTGCCAGCAGCTTGGAGGGGTTTGGCCTGGCCGGCCGACAAGAGACCCAGTACTTC
NA,TRBV2,NA,TRBJ1-3,15,CASSGDSSLSNTIYF,TGTGCCAGCAGTGGGGACTCTTCTCTTTCAAACACCATATATTTT
TRBD1,TRBV30,NA,TRBJ1-6,14,CAWSPGTGSSPLHF,TGTGCCTGGAGTCCCGGGACAGGGTCTTCACCCCTCCACTTT
NA,TRBV2,once,TRBJ2-2,14,CASIGVGFLGELFF,TGTGCCAGCATTGGGGTGGGGTTTCTCGGGGAGCTGTTTTTT
TRBD2,TRBV28,NA,TRBJ2-1,16,CASSLLTSDAYNEQFF,TGTGCCAGCAGTTTATTAACTAGCGACGCCTACAATGAGCAGTTCTTC
TRBD1,TRBV23-1,NA,TRBJ1-1,14,CASSHPDRGTEAFF,TGCGCCAGCAGTCACCCGGACAGGGGGACTGAAGCTTTCTTT
NA,TRBV6-5,NA,TRBJ1-1,16,CASSYTQFAMNTEAFF,TGTGCCAGCAGTTACACTCAATTTGCCATGAACACTGAAGCTTTCTTT
NA,TRBV9,once,TRBJ2-1,17,CASSVDTVVSSYNEQFF,TGTGCCAGCAGCGTAGATACAGTCGTAAGCTCCTACAATGAGCAGTTCTTC
NA,TRBV28,NA,TRBJ2-5,15,CASIPQGGAQETQYF,TGTGCCAGCATCCCCCAGGGGGGGGCTCAAGAGACCCAGTACTTC
NA,TRBV6-1,once,TRBJ1-1,17,CASREKARWGHHTEAFF,TGTGCCAGCAGGGAAAAAGCTAGATGGGGGCATCACACTGAAGCTTTCTTT
NA,TRBV5-1,NA,TRBJ1-2,18,CASSLEGQGTAANYGYTF,TGCGCCAGCAGCTTGGAGGGCCAGGGAACGGCAGCTAACTATGGCTACACCTTC
NA,TRBV28,NA,TRBJ1-2,12,CASTSGDLGYTF,TGTGCCAGCACGAGCGGTGACCTTGGCTACACCTTC
TRBD1,TRBV5-1,NA,TRBJ1-2,16,CASSLAPGTGIVGYTF,TGCGCCAGCAGCTTGGCCCCCGGGACAGGGATTGTGGGCTACACCTTC
NA,TRBV7-2,NA,TRBJ1-5,17,CASSSIGVFGGNQPQHF,TGTGCCAGCAGCTCCATTGGGGTGTTCGGGGGCAATCAGCCCCAGCATTTT
TRBD1,TRBV29-1,NA,TRBJ1-5,13,CSALTGLNQPQHF,TGCAGCGCTCTGACAGGGTTGAATCAGCCCCAGCATTTT
NA,TRBV30,NA,TRBJ2-7,16,CAWREDNDRRDYEQYF,TGTGCCTGGAGGGAGGACAACGACCGACGGGACTACGAGCAGTACTTC
NA,TRBV5-5,NA,TRBJ2-3,13,CASSALWADTQYF,TGTGCCAGCAGCGCACTCTGGGCAGATACGCAGTATTTT
NA,TRBV6-6,few,TRBJ2-1,16,CASSFTRAGASPEQFF,TGTGCCAGCAGTTTCACTCGTGCGGGGGCCAGCCCTGAGCAGTTCTTC
NA,TRBV10-1,NA,TRBJ1-5,12,CASSEVGQPQHF,TGCGCCAGCAGTGAGGTGGGGCAGCCCCAGCATTTT
NA,TRBV6-5,NA,TRBJ1-2,16,CASSYSSGSPNYGYTF,TGTGCCAGCAGTTACTCGTCTGGGTCCCCTAACTATGGCTACACCTTC
NA,TRBV2,once,TRBJ1-2,14,CASSEQTTNYGYTF,TGTGCCAGCAGTGAACAGACGACCAACTATGGCTACACCTTC
NA,TRBV4-2,NA,TRBJ2-1,16,CASSRDIASSYNEQFF,TGTGCCAGCAGCCGCGACATTGCCAGTTCCTACAATGAGCAGTTCTTC
TRBD2,TRBV6-1,once,TRBJ2-1,20,CASSEAKAGTSGRFYNEQFF,TGTGCCAGCAGTGAAGCGAAGGCCGGGACTAGCGGGAGATTCTACAATGAGCAGTTCTTC
NA,TRBV6-5,once,TRBJ2-7,15,CASSSYARIHYEQYF,TGTGCCAGCAGTTCATATGCTAGAATCCACTACGAGCAGTACTTC